The clone carrying this TCR beta chain was seen just once. An end of the junction does not agree with germline; a read error may underlie this. From germline, CDR1 is GTSNPN and CDR2 SVGIG (reference sequence). This CDR3 is built from 14 residues. Source study methods: Reference gene primer amplification in the assay estimated nucleated cell counts. Measured with immunoSEQ multiplex PCR; TCRdb has only the in-frame clones, and not every one. V, J and clone size were drawn from that table, and D and trimming were deduced from the DNA. The sample has roughly 7,900 clones, approximately 86% seen once. The source of the sample is a study of blood T cell repertoires in COVID-19. The overall study: Researchers got acute and convalescent COVID-19 samples from the United States, Italy and Spain. Sample material is recorded as cDNA or gDNA derived from T cells, B-cell-depleted T cells, or PBMCs.

The sample taken for sequencing was peripheral blood. The TCR was taken from a human donor with active COVID-19. The donor label of this sample is uncertain. The V gene is TRBV30, the J gene TRBJ1-6; 8 bases line up with TRBD1. The CDR3 here is CAWRMGQAGSSLHF. CDR3 nucleotide sequence: TGTGCCTGGAGGATGGGACAGGCTGGTTCATCCCTCCACTTT.